These 23 T cell receptor beta chains were sequenced from one sample in a study of beta chain features in type 1 diabetes. Every bit of the isolated RNA underwent reverse transcription, so sequencing read expressed TCRB transcripts. Sequencing was performed with immunoSEQ multiplex PCR; in TCRdb, only in-frame clones are kept and a portion is missing. Of 400,000 to 600,000 clones listed, 30% were seen once; the top ten hold around 0.065%. Sequenced input: naive CD4+ T cells from blood. The receptors were sampled from a man aged 18 to 30 in good health.

This clone came up a few times. This chain links TRBV29-1 with TRBJ1-4, with D tentatively TRBD1 (5 bases). The germline CDR1 and CDR2 sequences are SQVTM and ANQGSEA. The V end lost 4 bases, the J end lost 7 bases, and 10 bases lay between the germline ends. The CDR3 totals 12 residues. In DNA, the CDR3 is TGCAGCGTTGGGGGGTTTGGTGAAAAACTGTTTTTT. Residues: CSVGGFGEKLFF.

The J gene is TRBJ2-7, the V gene TRBV28; TRBD2 might be the D (5 bases). The CDR3 totals 13 residues. The V end was cut by 7 bases, the J end by 1 base, with 11 bases between. Per germline, CDR1 MDHEN and CDR2 SYDVKM. In DNA, the CDR3 is TGTGCCAGCACCCCAGGAGGTTCCTACGAGCAGTACTTC. Translating gives CASTPGGSYEQYF.

CDR3 in DNA: TGTGCCAGCAGCCTGAGGGTAGAGGGAAATGAGCAGTTCTTC. Amino acid sequence: CASSLRVEGNEQFF. This chain uses TRBV7-9 with TRBJ2-1; maybe TRBD2 (5 bases). Germline V gives CDR1 SEHNR, CDR2 FQNEAQ (reference sequence). The ends were cut back, 5 bases at V and 7 bases at J, with 15 bases in the middle. The CDR3 contains 14 residues.

This clone was detected a few times. The chain carries TRBV2 and TRBJ1-1; D unresolved. Germline CDR1 reads SNHLY; CDR2 reads FYNNEI. The germline V and J ends were trimmed by 2 bases and 3 bases, with 4 bases remaining between them. CDR3 length equals 12 residues. The DNA of the CDR3 is TGTGCCAGCAGTGAACTGGACACTGAAGCTTTCTTT. Its translation: CASSELDTEAFF.

This clone was counted a few times. The CDR3 reads CASSLDPTGTPGTDTQYF. As DNA, the CDR3 is TGTGCCAGCAGCTTGGACCCAACCGGGACCCCGGGCACAGATACGCAGTATTTT. This rearrangement joins TRBV5-4 to TRBJ2-3; the D call may be TRBD1 or TRBD2 (5 bases each). The V and J ends lost 0 bases and 1 base respectively, with 18 bases between them. CDR3 length equals 18 residues. CDR1 and CDR2 (germline): SGHNT, YYREEE (reference sequence).

This clone was counted between two and nine times. This chain uses TRBV30 with TRBJ1-5, with D unresolved. Deletions cut 0 bases from V and 0 bases from J, with 6 bases between. The CDR3 has 14 residues. Germline assignment: CDR1 GTSNPN and CDR2 SVGIG (reference sequence). CDR3 sequence (DNA): TGTGCCTGGAGTGTACGCCCTAGCAATCAGCCCCAGCATTTT. Amino acid sequence: CAWSVRPSNQPQHF.

This clone was recorded a few times. The CDR3 loop reads CASSLDRGWDTEAFF. The CDR3 nucleotides are TGTGCCAGCAGCTTGGACAGGGGTTGGGACACTGAAGCTTTCTTT. The chain is built from TRBV5-6 and TRBJ1-1; 7 bases map to TRBD1. The CDR3 extends over 15 amino acids. In germline, CDR1 is SGHDT, CDR2 YYEEEE. J was trimmed by 3 bases and V by 0 bases; bases with no gene match: 5.

The table lists this clone with a few counts. This chain connects TRBV29-1 to TRBJ2-7; D is possibly TRBD2 (5 bases). Germline V lookup: CDR1 SQVTM, CDR2 ANQGSEA. V lost 4 bases and J lost 4, with 8 bases in between. The CDR3 sequence is 11 residues long. The CDR3 bases are TGCAGCGTTGGCTGGACTTACGAGCAGTACTTC. Protein: CSVGWTYEQYF.

Comment on this clone: The sample contains more than one DNA sequence encoding this CDR3. This chain uses TRBV9 with TRBJ2-1; TRBD2 is a possible D gene (6 bases). Trimming shortened V by 0 bases and J by 0 bases, and 10 bases separated the two germline ends. CDR3 length: 16 amino acids. The germline V gene encodes CDR1 SGDLS and CDR2 YYNGEE. DNA of the CDR3: TGTGCCAGCAGCGTAGCTGGGGGGAGCTCCTACAATGAGCAGTTCTTC. Protein sequence: CASSVAGGSSYNEQFF.

The table lists this clone with a few counts. The chain carries TRBV14 and TRBJ2-1; D not resolved. Trimming took 4 bases from V and 6 from J, leaving 10 bases between them. In germline, CDR1 is SGHDN, CDR2 FVKESK. The CDR3 is made up of 13 amino acids. The CDR3 region has the DNA TGTGCCAGCAGCCGACTTACGCTCAATGAGCAGTTCTTC. Protein product: CASSRLTLNEQFF.

V and J are TRBV29-1 and TRBJ2-7; no reliable D call. The CDR3 sequence is 12 residues long. Germline CDR1 reads SQVTM; CDR2 reads ANQGSEA. The V gene lost 4 bases and the J gene lost 4 bases, with 11 bases spanning the gap. The CDR3 DNA sequence: TGCAGCGTTGGGCCAGTGAAGTACGAGCAGTACTTC. It codes for CSVGPVKYEQYF.

The table lists this clone with a few counts. Other DNA sequences in the sample encode the same CDR3. V and J are TRBV7-2 and TRBJ2-7; 8 bases agree with TRBD2. CDR1 SGHTA and CDR2 FQGNSA come from the germline V gene. This CDR3 is built from 14 residues. V was pared by 3 bases and J by 2 bases, with 3 bases of the junction left unmatched. The CDR3 is CASSLERGPYEQYF. CDR3 in DNA: TGTGCCAGCAGCTTGGAGCGGGGGCCCTACGAGCAGTACTTC.

This clone has just one count. J is TRBJ2-1 and V is TRBV6-5, with TRBD1 matching 8 bases. Germline CDR1 is MNHEY and CDR2 is SVGAGI. CDR3 length: 13 residues. Losses at the gene ends were 5 bases for V and 7 bases for J; bases not matched to a gene: 4. For the CDR3, the DNA is TGTGCCAGCAGTGGACAGGGTTGGAATGAGCAGTTCTTC. This translates into CASSGQGWNEQFF.

This chain's CDR3 is CASSQAHEQFF. The CDR3 DNA is TGCGCCAGCAGCCAAGCACATGAGCAGTTCTTC. This chain uses TRBV4-3 with TRBJ2-1; D remains ambiguous. This CDR3 spans 11 amino acids. Germline-derived CDR1 and CDR2 are LGHNA and YSLEER. Trimming took 1 base from V and 8 from J, leaving 3 bases between them.

The V call is TRBV15, the J call TRBJ2-3; D unclear. CDR1 and CDR2 (germline): LNHNV, YYDKDF (reference sequence). Trimming took off 3 bases at V and 6 bases at J, with 16 bases between the two ends. This CDR3 has 15 residues. In nucleotides, the CDR3 is TGTGCCACCAGCAGCAGGTTACCGGCGTCGGATACGCAGTATTTT. Translated: CATSSRLPASDTQYF.

This chain connects TRBV7-2 to TRBJ2-3; 7 bases agree with TRBD2. Trimming cost V 4 bases and J 2 bases; bases outside gene matches: 9. This CDR3 spans 16 amino acids. Germline V CDR1 and CDR2: SGHTA, FQGNSA. The CDR3 spells CASSSIASGNTDTQYF. The CDR3 DNA follows: TGTGCCAGCAGCTCCATCGCTAGCGGAAACACAGATACGCAGTATTTT.

CDR3 in amino acids: CSGGQGAGTEAFF. For the CDR3, the DNA is TGCAGCGGCGGACAGGGGGCGGGCACTGAAGCTTTCTTT. J is TRBJ1-1 and V is TRBV29-1; the match to TRBD1 covers 11 bases. This CDR3 region has 13 residues. Germline V gene lookup returns CDR1 SQVTM and CDR2 ANQGSEA. The V gene end was trimmed by 7 bases and the J gene end by 4 bases; junction bases not matched to a gene: 5. Filled out from reference TRBV29-1 and TRBJ1-1, the complete variable domain reads SAVISQKPSRDICQRGTSLTIQCQVDSQVTMMFWYRQQPGQSLTLIATANQGSEATYESGFVIDKFPISRPNLTFSTLTVSNMSPEDSSIYLCSGGQGAGTEAFFGQGTRLTVV.

In this sample, this clone turned up a few times. The V and J genes are TRBV30 and TRBJ2-4; no clear D gene. The germline V gene has CDR1 GTSNPN and CDR2 SVGIG (reference sequence). The V end lost 2 bases, the J end lost 1 base, and 12 bases lay between the germline ends. This CDR3 is built from 15 residues. The CDR3, as DNA: TGTGCCTGGAGTAAAAAAAACCGGGCCAAAAACATTCAGTACTTC. Translated, it gives CAWSKKNRAKNIQYF.

This clone was counted between two and nine times. This chain connects TRBV5-4 to TRBJ2-7; D call uncertain. This CDR3 is built from 12 residues. Germline assignment: CDR1 SGHNT and CDR2 YYREEE (reference sequence). V was shortened by 0 bases and J by 5 bases, with 6 bases between the two germline ends. CDR3 residues: CASSLVRNEQYF. As DNA, the CDR3 is TGTGCCAGCAGCTTGGTTCGTAACGAGCAGTACTTC.

This clone was detected a few times. This sample includes further DNA sequences coding for the same CDR3. DNA for the CDR3: TGCAGCGGGGGCGGACAGCTGAACACTGAAGCTTTCTTT. This codes for CSGGGQLNTEAFF. The chain is built from TRBV29-1 and TRBJ1-1; D perhaps matches TRBD1 (6 bases). Germline-derived CDR1 and CDR2 are SQVTM and ANQGSEA. The V end was cut by 7 bases, the J end by 0 bases, with 12 bases between. The CDR3 has 13 residues.

This clone turned up a few times. A much larger clonotype is one base distant, so this may be a read error. This sample includes further DNA sequences coding for the same CDR3. V gene TRBV7-9 combines with J gene TRBJ2-3; no reliable D call. This CDR3 contains 11 residues. CDR1 is SEHNR, CDR2 FQNEAQ, per germline (reference sequence). With 3 bases removed from V and 4 bases from J, the gap between germline ends came to 2 bases. The CDR3 is CASSFADTQYF. CDR3 bases: TGTGCCAGCAGCTTCGCAGATACGCAGTATTTT.

This rearrangement joins TRBV20-1 to TRBJ2-1; perhaps TRBD1 as D (6 bases). The CDR3 has 11 residues. Trimming stripped 6 bases from V and 6 bases from J, with 9 bases between. CDR1 and CDR2 (germline): DFQATT, SNEGSKA (reference sequence). The CDR3 nucleotides read TGCAGTGCGTTACAGGGCAATGAGCAGTTCTTC. It codes for CSALQGNEQFF.

This clone was picked up a small number of times. The chain uses TRBV30 and TRBJ1-2; possible D gene TRBD1, 6 bases. This CDR3 has 13 amino acids. V was shortened by 8 bases and J by 6 bases, with 19 bases between the two germline ends. The germline gives CDR1 GTSNPN, CDR2 SVGIG (reference sequence). CDR3 bases: TGTGCCCGGACGTGGGGGACATCCGATGGCTACACCTTC. It yields the protein CARTWGTSDGYTF.